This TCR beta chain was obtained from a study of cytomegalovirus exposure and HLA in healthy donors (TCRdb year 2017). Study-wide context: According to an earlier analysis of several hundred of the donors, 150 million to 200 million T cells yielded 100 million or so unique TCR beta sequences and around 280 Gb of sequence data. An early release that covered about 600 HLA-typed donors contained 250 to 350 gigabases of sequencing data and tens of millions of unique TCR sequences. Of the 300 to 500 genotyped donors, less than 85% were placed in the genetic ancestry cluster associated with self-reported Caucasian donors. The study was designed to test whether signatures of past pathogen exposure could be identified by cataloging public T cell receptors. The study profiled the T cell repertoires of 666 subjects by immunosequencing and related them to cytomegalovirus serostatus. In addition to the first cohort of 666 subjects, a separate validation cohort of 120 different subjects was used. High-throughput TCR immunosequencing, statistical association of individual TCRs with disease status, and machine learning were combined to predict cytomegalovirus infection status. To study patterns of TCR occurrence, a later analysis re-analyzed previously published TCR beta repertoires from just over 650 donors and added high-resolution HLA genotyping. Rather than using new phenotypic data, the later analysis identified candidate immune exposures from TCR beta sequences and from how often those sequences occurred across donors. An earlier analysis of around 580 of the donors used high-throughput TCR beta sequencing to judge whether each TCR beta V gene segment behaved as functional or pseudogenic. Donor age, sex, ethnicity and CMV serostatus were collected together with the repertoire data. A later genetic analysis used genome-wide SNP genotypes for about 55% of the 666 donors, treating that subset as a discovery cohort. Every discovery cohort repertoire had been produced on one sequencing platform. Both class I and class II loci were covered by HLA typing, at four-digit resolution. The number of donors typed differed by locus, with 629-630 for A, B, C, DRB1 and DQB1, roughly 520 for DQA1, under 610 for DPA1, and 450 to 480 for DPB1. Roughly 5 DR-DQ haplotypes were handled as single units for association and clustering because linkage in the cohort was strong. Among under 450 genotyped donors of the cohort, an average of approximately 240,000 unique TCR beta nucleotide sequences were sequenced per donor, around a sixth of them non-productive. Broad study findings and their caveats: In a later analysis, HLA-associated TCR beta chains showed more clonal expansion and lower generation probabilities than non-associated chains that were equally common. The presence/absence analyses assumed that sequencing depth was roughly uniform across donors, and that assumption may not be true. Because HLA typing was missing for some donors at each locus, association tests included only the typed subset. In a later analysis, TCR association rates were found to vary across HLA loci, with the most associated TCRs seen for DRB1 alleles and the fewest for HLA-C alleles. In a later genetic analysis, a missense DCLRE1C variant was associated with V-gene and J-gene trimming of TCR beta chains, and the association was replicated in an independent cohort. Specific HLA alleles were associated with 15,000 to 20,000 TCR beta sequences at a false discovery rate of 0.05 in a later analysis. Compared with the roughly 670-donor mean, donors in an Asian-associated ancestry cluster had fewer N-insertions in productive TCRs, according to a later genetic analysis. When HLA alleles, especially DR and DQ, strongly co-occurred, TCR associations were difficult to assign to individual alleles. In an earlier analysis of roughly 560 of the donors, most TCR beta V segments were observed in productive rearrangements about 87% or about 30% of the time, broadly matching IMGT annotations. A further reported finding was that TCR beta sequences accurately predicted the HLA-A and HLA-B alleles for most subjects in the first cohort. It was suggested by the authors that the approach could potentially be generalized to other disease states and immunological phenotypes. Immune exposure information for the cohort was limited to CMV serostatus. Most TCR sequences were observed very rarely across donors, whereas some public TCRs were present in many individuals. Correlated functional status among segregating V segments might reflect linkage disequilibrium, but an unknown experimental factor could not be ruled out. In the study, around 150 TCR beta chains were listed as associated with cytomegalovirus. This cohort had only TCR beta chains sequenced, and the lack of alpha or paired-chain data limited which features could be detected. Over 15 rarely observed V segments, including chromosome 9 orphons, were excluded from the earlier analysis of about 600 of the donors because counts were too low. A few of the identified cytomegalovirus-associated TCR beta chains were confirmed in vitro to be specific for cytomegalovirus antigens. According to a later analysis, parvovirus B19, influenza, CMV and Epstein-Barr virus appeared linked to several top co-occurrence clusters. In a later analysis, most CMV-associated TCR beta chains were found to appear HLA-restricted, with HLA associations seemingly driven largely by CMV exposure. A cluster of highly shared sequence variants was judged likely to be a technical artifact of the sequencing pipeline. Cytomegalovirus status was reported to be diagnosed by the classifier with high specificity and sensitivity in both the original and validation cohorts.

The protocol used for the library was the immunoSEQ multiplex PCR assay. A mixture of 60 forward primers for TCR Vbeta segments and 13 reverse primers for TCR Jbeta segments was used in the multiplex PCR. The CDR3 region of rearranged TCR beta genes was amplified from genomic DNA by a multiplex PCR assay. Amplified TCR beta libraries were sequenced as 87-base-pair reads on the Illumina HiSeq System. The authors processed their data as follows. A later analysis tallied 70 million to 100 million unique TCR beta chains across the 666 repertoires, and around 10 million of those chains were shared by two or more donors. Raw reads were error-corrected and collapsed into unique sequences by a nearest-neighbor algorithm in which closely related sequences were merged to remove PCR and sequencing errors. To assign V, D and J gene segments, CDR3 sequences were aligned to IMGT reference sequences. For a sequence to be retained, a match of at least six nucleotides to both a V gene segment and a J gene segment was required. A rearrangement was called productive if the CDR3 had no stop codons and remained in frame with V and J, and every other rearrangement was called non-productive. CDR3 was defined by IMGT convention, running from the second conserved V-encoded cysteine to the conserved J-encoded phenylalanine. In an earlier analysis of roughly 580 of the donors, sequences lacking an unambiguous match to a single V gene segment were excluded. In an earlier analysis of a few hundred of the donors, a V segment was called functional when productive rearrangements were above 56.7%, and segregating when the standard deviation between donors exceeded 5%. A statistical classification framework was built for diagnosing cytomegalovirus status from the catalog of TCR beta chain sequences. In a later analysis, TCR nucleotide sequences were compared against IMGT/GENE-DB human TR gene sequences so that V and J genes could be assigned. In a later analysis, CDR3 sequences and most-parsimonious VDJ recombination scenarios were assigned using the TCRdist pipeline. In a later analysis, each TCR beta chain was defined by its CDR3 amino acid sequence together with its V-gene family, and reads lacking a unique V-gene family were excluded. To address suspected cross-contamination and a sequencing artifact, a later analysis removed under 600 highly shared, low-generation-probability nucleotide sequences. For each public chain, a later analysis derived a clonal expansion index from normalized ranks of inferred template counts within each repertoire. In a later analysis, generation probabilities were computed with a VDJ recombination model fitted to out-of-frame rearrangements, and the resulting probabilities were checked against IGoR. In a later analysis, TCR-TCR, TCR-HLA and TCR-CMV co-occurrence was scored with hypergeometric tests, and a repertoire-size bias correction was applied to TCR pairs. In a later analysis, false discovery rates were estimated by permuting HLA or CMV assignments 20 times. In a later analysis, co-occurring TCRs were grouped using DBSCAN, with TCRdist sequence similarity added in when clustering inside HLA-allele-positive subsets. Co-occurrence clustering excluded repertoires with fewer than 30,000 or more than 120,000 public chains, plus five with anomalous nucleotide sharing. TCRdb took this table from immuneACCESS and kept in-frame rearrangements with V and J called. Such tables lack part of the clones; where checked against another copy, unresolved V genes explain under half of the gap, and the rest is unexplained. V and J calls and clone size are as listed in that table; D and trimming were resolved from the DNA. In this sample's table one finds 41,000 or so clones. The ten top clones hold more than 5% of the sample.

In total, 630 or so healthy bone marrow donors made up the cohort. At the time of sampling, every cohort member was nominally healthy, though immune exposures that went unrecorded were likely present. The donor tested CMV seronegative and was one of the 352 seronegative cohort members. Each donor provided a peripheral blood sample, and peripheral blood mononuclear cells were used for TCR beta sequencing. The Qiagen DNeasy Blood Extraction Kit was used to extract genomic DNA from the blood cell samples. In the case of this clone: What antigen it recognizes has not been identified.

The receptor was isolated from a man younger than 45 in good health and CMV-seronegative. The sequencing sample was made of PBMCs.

The nucleotide sequence reads TGTGCCAGCTCTCGGACAGGCTACAATGAGCAGTTCTTC. It codes for CASSRTGYNEQFF. This sequence uses TRBV27 and TRBJ2-1, and 7 junctional nucleotides match TRBD1. The CDR1 and CDR2 encoded by the germline V gene (reference sequence) are MNHEY and SMNVEV. V loses 8 bases at its end and J loses 3 bases; junction bases beyond the gene matches: 4. From the cysteine up to the phenylalanine, the CDR3 has a length of 13 residues. CDR3 DNA is the only sequence kept; it has 39 bases, read in frame from the first base.